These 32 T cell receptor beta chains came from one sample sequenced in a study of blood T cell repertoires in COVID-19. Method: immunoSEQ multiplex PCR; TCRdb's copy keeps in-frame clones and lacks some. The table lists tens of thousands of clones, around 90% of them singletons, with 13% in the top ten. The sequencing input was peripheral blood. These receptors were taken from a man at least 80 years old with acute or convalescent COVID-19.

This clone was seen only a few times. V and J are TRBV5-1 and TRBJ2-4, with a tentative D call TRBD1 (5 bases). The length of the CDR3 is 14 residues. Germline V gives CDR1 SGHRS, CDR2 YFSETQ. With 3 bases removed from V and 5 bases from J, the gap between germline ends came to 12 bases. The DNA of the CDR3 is TGCGCCAGCAGCTCAACAGGTAGCCAAAACATTCAGTACTTC. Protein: CASSSTGSQNIQYF.

In DNA, the CDR3 is TGCGCCAGCAGCTTGGAGGGACAGGGTTCTTTTCTCGAGCAGTACTTC. It translates to CASSLEGQGSFLEQYF. J is TRBJ2-7 and V is TRBV5-1; TRBD1 agrees at 9 bases. CDR1 and CDR2 from the germline V gene are SGHRS and YFSETQ. V shed 0 bases and J 6 bases; nucleotides not matched to a gene: 10. This CDR3 comprises 16 residues.

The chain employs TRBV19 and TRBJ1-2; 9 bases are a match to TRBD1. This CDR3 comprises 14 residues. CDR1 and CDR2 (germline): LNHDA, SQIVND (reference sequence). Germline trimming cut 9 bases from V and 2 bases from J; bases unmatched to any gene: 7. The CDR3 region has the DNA TGTGCCAGCCAAACAGGGGGCTTCAACTATGGCTACACCTTC. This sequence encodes CASQTGGFNYGYTF.

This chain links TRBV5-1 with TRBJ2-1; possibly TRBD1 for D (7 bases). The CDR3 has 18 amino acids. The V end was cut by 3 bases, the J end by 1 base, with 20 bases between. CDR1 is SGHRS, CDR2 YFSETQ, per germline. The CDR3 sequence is CASSSAGGRGDSYNEQFF. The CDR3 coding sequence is TGCGCCAGCAGCTCAGCAGGGGGTAGGGGGGATTCCTACAATGAGCAGTTCTTC. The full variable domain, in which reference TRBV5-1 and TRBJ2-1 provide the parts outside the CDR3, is KAGVTQTPRYLIKTRGQQVTLSCSPISGHRSVSWYQQTPGQGLQFLFEYFSETQRNKGNFPGRFSGRQFSNSRSEMNVSTLELGDSALYLCASSSAGGRGDSYNEQFFGPGTRLTVL.

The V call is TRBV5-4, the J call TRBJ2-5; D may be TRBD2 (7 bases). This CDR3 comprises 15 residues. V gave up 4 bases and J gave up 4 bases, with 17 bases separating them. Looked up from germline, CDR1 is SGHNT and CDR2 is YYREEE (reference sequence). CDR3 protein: CASSRLGGRIETQYF. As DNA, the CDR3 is TGTGCCAGCAGCCGGTTGGGGGGGCGGATAGAGACCCAGTACTTC.

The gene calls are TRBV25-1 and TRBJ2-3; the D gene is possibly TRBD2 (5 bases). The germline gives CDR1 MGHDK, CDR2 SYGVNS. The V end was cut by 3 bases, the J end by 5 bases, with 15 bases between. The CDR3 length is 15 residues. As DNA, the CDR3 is TGTGCCAGCAGTGAGAGAGGGAGTTGGGTAGATACGCAGTATTTT. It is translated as CASSERGSWVDTQYF.

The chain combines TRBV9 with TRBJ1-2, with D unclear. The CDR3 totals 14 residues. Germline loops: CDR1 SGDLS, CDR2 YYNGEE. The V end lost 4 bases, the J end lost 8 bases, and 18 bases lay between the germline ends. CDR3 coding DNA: TGTGCCAGCAGCCTAAGGACGGGATCGGACGGCTACACCTTC. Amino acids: CASSLRTGSDGYTF.

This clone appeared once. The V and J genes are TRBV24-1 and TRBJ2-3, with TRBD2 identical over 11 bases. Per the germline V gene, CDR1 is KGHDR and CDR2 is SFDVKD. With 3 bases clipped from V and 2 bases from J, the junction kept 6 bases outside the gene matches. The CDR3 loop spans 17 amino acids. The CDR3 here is CATSDPTSGGSTDTQYF. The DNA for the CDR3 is TGTGCCACCAGTGATCCTACTAGCGGGGGTTCCACAGATACGCAGTATTTT.

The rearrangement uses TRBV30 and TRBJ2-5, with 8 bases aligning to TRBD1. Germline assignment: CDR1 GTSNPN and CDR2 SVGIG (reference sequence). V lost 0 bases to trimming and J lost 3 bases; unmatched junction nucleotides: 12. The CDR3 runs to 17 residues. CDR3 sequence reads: CAWSVWGRQGAEETQYF. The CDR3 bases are TGTGCCTGGAGTGTATGGGGGAGGCAGGGGGCGGAAGAGACCCAGTACTTC.

The CDR3 sequence: CASSLVRRGTGELFF. DNA of the CDR3: TGCGCCAGCAGCTTGGTTCGCAGGGGTACCGGGGAGCTGTTTTTT. The chain joins TRBV5-1 to TRBJ2-2; D possibly corresponds to TRBD1 (6 bases). Germline loops: CDR1 SGHRS, CDR2 YFSETQ. CDR3 length: 15 residues. V was trimmed by 0 bases and J by 5 bases, leaving 11 bases between them.

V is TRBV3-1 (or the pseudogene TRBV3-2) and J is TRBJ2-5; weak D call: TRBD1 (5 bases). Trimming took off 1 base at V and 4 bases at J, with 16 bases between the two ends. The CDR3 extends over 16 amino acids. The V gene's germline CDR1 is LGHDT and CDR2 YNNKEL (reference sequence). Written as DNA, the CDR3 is TGTGCCAGCAGCCAAGGAGTTGTAGGGGTGGGAGAGACCCAGTACTTC. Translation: CASSQGVVGVGETQYF.

The CDR3 region has the DNA TGTGCCAGCAGGACAACCTGGACAGGGGTTGAAGCTTTCTTT. It yields the protein CASRTTWTGVEAFF. The rearrangement links TRBV2 to TRBJ1-1; 9 positions agree with TRBD1. This CDR3 is built from 14 residues. CDR1 SNHLY and CDR2 FYNNEI come from the germline V gene. With 6 bases clipped from V and 7 bases from J, the junction kept 9 bases outside the gene matches.

CDR3 DNA: TGTGCCAGCAGCCCTGACCCACAGAGCTATGGCTACACCTTC. It translates to CASSPDPQSYGYTF. V is TRBV7-2 and J is TRBJ1-2; the D is unclear. Germline V lookup: CDR1 SGHTA, CDR2 FQGNSA. The CDR3 extends over 14 amino acids. The V end lost 5 bases, the J end lost 4 bases, and 14 bases lay between the germline ends. The whole variable domain, remainder taken from reference TRBV7-2 and TRBJ1-2, is GAGVSQSPSNKVTEKGKDVELRCDPISGHTALYWYRQSLGQGLEFLIYFQGNSAPDKSGLPSDRFSAERTGGSVSTLTIQRTQQEDSAVYLCASSPDPQSYGYTFGSGTRLTVV.

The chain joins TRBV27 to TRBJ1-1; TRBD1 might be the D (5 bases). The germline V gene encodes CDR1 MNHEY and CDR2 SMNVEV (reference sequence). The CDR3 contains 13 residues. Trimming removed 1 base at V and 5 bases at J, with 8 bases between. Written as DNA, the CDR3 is TGTGCCAGCAGTTTATATCGGGGGACTGAAGCTTTCTTT. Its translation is CASSLYRGTEAFF.

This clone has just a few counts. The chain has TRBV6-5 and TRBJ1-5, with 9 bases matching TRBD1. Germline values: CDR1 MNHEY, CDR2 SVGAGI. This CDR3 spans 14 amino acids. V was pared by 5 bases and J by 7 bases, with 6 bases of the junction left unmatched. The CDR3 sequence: CASSRDRGDQPQHF. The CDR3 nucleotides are TGTGCCAGCAGTAGAGACAGGGGGGACCAGCCCCAGCATTTT.

The DNA for the CDR3 is TGTGCCAGCAATACTAGGACAGGCCCAAATACGCAGTATTTT. As protein: CASNTRTGPNTQYF. The chain uses TRBV28 and TRBJ2-3, with 7 bases lining up with TRBD1. This CDR3 comprises 14 residues. The ends lost 7 bases at V and 7 bases at J; junction bases unmatched: 11. Germline assignment: CDR1 MDHEN and CDR2 SYDVKM. The full variable domain, with the rest looked up from reference TRBV28 and TRBJ2-3, is DVKVTQSSRYLVKRTGEKVFLECVQDMDHENMFWYRQDPGLGLRLIYFSYDVKMKEKGDIPEGYSVSREKKERFSLILESASTNQTSMYLCASNTRTGPNTQYFGPGTRLTVL.

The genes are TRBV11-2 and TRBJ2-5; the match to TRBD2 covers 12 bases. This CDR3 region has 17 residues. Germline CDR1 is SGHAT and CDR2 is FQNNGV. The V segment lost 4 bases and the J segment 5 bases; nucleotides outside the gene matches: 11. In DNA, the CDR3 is TGTGCCAGCAGCTCCGGAGGACTAGCGGGGCCGAGGGAGACCCAGTACTTC. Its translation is CASSSGGLAGPRETQYF.

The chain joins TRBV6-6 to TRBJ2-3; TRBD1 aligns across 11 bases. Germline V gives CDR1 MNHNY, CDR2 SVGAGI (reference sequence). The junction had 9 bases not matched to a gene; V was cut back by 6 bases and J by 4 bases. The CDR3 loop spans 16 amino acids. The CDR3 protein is CASRRTGGTTSDTQYF. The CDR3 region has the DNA TGTGCCAGCAGGAGGACAGGGGGCACCACTTCAGATACGCAGTATTTT.

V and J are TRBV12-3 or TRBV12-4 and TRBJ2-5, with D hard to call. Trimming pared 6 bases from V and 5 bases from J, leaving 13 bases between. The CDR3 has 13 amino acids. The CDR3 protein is CASSHAGRETQYF. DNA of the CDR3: TGTGCCAGCAGCCACGCTGGCAGGGAGACCCAGTACTTC.

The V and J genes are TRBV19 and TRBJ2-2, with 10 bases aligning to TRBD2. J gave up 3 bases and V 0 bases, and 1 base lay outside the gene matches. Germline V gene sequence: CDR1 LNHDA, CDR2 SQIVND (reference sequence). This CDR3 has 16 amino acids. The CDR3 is CASSIELAGYTGELFF. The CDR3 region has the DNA TGTGCCAGTAGTATAGAACTAGCGGGGTACACCGGGGAGCTGTTTTTT.

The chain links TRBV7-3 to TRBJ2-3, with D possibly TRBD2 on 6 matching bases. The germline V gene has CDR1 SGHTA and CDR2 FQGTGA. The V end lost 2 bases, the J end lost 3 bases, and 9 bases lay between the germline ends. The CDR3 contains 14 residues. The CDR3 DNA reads TGTGCCAGCAGCTTAGGAGGGCCGACAGATACGCAGTATTTT. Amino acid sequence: CASSLGGPTDTQYF.

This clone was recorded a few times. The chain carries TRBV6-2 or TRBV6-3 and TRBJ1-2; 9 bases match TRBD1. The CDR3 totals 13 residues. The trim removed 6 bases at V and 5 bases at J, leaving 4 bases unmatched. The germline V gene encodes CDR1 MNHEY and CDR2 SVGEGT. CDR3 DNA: TGTGCCAGCAGCCCGGACAGGGGATATGGCTACACCTTC. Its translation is CASSPDRGYGYTF.

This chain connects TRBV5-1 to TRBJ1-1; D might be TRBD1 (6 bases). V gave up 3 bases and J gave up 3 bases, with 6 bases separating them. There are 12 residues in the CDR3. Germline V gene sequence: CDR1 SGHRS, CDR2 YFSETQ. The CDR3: CASSSGDTEAFF. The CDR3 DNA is TGCGCCAGCAGCTCAGGGGACACTGAAGCTTTCTTT.

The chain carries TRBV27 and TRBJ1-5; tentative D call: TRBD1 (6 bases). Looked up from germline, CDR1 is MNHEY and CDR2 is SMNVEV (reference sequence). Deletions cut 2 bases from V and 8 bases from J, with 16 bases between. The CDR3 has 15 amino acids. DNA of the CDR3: TGTGCCAGCAGTTTAGGAACAGGGTCTATGGAGCCCCAGCATTTT. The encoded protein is CASSLGTGSMEPQHF.

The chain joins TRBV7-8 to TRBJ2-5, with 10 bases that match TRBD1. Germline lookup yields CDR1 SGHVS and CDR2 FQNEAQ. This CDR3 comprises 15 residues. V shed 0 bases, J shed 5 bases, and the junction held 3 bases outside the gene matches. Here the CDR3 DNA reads TGTGCCAGCAGCTTAGCGACAGGGGGCTTGGAGACCCAGTACTTC. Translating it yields CASSLATGGLETQYF.

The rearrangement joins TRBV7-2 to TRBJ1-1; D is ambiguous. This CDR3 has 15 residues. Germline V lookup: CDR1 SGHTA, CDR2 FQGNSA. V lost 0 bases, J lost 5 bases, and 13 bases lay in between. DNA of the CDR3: TGTGCCAGCAGCTTAGCCGGCAGGCTGGCTACTGAAGCTTTCTTT. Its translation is CASSLAGRLATEAFF.

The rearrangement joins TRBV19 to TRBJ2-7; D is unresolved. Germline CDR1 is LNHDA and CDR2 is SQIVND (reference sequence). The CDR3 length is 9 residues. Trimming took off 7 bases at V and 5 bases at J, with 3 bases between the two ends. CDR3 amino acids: CASKHEQYF. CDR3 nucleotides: TGTGCCAGTAAGCACGAGCAGTACTTC.

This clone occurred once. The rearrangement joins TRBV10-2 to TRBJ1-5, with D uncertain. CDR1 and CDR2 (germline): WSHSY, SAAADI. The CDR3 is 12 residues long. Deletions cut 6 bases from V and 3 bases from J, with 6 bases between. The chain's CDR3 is CASRQNNQPQHF. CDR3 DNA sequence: TGCGCCAGCAGGCAGAACAATCAGCCCCAGCATTTT.

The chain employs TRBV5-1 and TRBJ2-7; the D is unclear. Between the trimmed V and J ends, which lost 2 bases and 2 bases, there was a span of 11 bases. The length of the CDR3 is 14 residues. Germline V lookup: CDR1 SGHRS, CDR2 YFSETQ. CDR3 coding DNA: TGCGCCAGCAGCTTTACAGCTGACCCCTACGAGCAGTACTTC. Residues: CASSFTADPYEQYF. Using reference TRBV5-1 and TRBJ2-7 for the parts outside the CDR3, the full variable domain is KAGVTQTPRYLIKTRGQQVTLSCSPISGHRSVSWYQQTPGQGLQFLFEYFSETQRNKGNFPGRFSGRQFSNSRSEMNVSTLELGDSALYLCASSFTADPYEQYFGPGTRLTVT.

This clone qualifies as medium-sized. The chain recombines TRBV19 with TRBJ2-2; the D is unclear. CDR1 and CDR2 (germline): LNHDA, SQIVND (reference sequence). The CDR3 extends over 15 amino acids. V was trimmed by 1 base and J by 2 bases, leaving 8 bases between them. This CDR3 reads CASSIVRVNTGELFF. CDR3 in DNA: TGTGCCAGTAGTATAGTACGAGTTAACACCGGGGAGCTGTTTTTT.

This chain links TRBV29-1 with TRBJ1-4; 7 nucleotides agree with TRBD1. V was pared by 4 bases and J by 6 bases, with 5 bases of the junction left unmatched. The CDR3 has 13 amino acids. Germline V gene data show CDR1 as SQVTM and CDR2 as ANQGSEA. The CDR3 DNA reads TGCAGCGTTGCGACAGGGCTCCATGAAAAACTGTTTTTT. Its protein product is CSVATGLHEKLFF.

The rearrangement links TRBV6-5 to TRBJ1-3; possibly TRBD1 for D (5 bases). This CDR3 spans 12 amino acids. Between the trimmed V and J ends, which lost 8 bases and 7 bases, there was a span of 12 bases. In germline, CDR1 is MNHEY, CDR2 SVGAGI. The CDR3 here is CASARGWNTIYF. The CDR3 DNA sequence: TGTGCCAGCGCTAGGGGCTGGAACACCATATATTTT.